The entry below describes one T cell receptor (beta chain). There are many counts of this clonotype. Its antigen is not yet known. No per-base quality is available; no much larger clone lies one base away. The study was a case-control design nested within a healthcare worker cohort in London, UK, with weekly nasopharyngeal swab PCR tests and blood sampling. Healthcare workers were enrolled in the week of the UK lockdown, from 23 to 31 March 2020, and were followed every week for up to roughly 15 weeks. The library was generated by 5' RACE. The sample was run on a NextSeq 500. In the TCR library protocol, unique molecular identifiers were attached to individual cDNA molecules to correct for PCR bias and sequencing error. Both TCR alpha and beta chains were sequenced, and tight co-correlation was observed between alpha and beta sequence abundances in each sample. The study's processing was this. V gene, J gene and CDR3 annotation of TCR sequences was performed with Decombinator V4. Expanded TCRs were defined as changing significantly between any two time points under a Poisson model with p below 0.0001. Abundances of TCRs were expressed as counts per million after normalisation to the total number of TCRs sequenced in each sample. VDJdb, accessed 1 November 2021, was searched for CMV, EBV and SARS-CoV-2 annotated TCRs, with TCRs annotated for multiple antigens excluded. The public reads were quality trimmed at Q25 with fastp and then assembled into clones with MiXCR by TCRdb, keeping productive beta chains. Each entry merges the rows of one CDR3 protein and shows their most common DNA and genes. The V and J calls were not made by the authors but by TCRdb's processing. This sample lists tens of thousands of distinct CDR3 sequences; 9.5% to 13% were detected once. The ten largest clones add up to roughly a tenth of the sample.

These data come from a study of early T cells in non-severe SARS-CoV-2 infection listed by TCRdb under 2021. For the wider study: Because TCR sequencing relied on bulk RNA taken from unsorted whole blood, pairing of alpha and beta chains was not possible. Study-level results and caveats: VDJdb matching was skewed toward anti-spike CD8 responses, so virus-specific expansions were likely underestimated and private and CD4 specificities were missed.

This TCR derives from an adult who was a healthcare worker with PCR-confirmed SARS-CoV-2 infection or an uninfected control (not recorded which). Sequenced material: whole blood.

The DNA sequence reads TGTGCCAGCAGCCTAGGGGCGGCGGATGGAAACACCATATATTTT. The translation is CASSLGAADGNTIYF. This sequence uses TRBV7-8 and TRBJ1-3; the D segment could be TRBD1, given 5 matching bases. V is clipped by 5 bases and J by 3 bases, and the sequence between their germline boundaries is 14 bases long. CDR1 and CDR2, per the germline V gene, are SGHVS and FQNEAQ. From the cysteine through the phenylalanine, the CDR3 covers 15 amino acids. CDR3 DNA is the only sequence kept; it has 45 bases, read in frame from the first base.